These 24 T cell receptor beta chains were sequenced from one sample in a study of blood T cells in healthy people across ages. PCR was performed a second time for roughly 7 to 12 cycles using a sample-barcoded 5' primer and a J-beta primer mix. TCRdb re-derived calls from the 5' RACE reads in MiXCR, one entry per CDR3 protein. The sample holds under 1,100,000 distinct CDR3 sequences, 20% to 25% seen once. In addition, the sample was reused for a study of T cells of mothers and their children.

Source material: blood. These TCRs come from a girl aged 2-10 years in good health.

The CDR3: CASSEDSKRYEQYF. The CDR3 coding sequence is TGTGCCAGCAGTGAAGACTCTAAGCGCTACGAGCAGTACTTC. This chain joins TRBV6-1 and TRBJ2-7, with D unclear. CDR3 length: 14 residues. Trimming took off 1 base at V and 3 bases at J, with 10 bases between the two ends. CDR1 and CDR2 from the germline V gene are MNHNS and SASEGT.

This sequence joins TRBV5-1 and TRBJ2-4, with 9 bases that match TRBD1. Germline CDR1 reads SGHRS; CDR2 reads YFSETQ. The CDR3 runs to 15 residues. Germline trimming cut 4 bases from V and 6 bases from J; bases unmatched to any gene: 8. The CDR3 DNA sequence: TGCGCCAGCAGCGTTACCCCGGGACAGGGAAACATTCAGTACTTC. Translated: CASSVTPGQGNIQYF. The variable domain in full, with the rest retrieved from reference TRBV5-1 and TRBJ2-4, is KAGVTQTPRYLIKTRGQQVTLSCSPISGHRSVSWYQQTPGQGLQFLFEYFSETQRNKGNFPGRFSGRQFSNSRSEMNVSTLELGDSALYLCASSVTPGQGNIQYFGAGTRLSVL.

A few counts support this clonotype. The chain joins TRBV29-1 to TRBJ1-1; 9 bases line up with TRBD1. The CDR3 extends over 13 amino acids. Germline V lookup: CDR1 SQVTM, CDR2 ANQGSEA. V lost 7 bases, J lost 2 bases, and 5 bases stayed unmatched. As DNA, the CDR3 is TGCAGCGATTCGACAGGGGGAAACACTGAAGCTTTCTTT. Amino acids: CSDSTGGNTEAFF. The full variable domain, with the rest looked up from reference TRBV29-1 and TRBJ1-1, is SAVISQKPSRDICQRGTSLTIQCQVDSQVTMMFWYRQQPGQSLTLIATANQGSEATYESGFVIDKFPISRPNLTFSTLTVSNMSPEDSSIYLCSDSTGGNTEAFFGQGTRLTVV.

The chain uses TRBV20-1 and TRBJ2-1, with D possibly TRBD2 on 6 matching bases. V shed 1 base and J shed 4 bases, with 14 bases lying between them. CDR3 size: 15 residues. CDR1 and CDR2 (germline): DFQATT, SNEGSKA (reference sequence). The CDR3 is CSARVVWDSYNEQFF. The CDR3 bases are TGCAGTGCTAGAGTCGTGTGGGACTCGTACAATGAGCAGTTCTTC.

This clonotype was observed a few times. The chain carries TRBV5-1 and TRBJ2-7; 12 bases agree with TRBD2. This CDR3 region has 15 residues. The ends lost 4 bases at V and 2 bases at J; junction bases unmatched: 4. Germline lookup yields CDR1 SGHRS and CDR2 YFSETQ. The CDR3 sequence is CASSVGLAGTYEQYF. In nucleotides, the CDR3 is TGCGCCAGCAGCGTGGGACTAGCGGGCACCTACGAGCAGTACTTC.

This clonotype was seen only a few times. The chain couples TRBV4-3 to TRBJ2-6; no clear D gene. Between the trimmed V and J ends, which lost 1 base and 1 base, there was a span of 11 bases. CDR1 LGHNA and CDR2 YSLEER come from the germline V gene. The CDR3 runs to 17 residues. This CDR3 reads CASSQGKAVSGANVLTF. The CDR3 DNA follows: TGCGCCAGCAGCCAAGGAAAGGCGGTATCTGGGGCCAACGTCCTGACTTTC.

This clonotype occurred a few times. This rearrangement joins TRBV28 to TRBJ2-7; 12 positions agree with TRBD2. The CDR3 is made up of 15 amino acids. The germline CDR1 and CDR2 sequences are MDHEN and SYDVKM. J was trimmed by 0 bases and V by 5 bases; bases with no gene match: 2. This CDR3 reads CASSVLAGGSYEQYF. CDR3 coding DNA: TGTGCCAGCAGTGTACTAGCGGGAGGCTCCTACGAGCAGTACTTC.

This clonotype was observed a few times. J is TRBJ2-3 and V is TRBV28; the D is unclear. The J call may be wrong; the DNA end is better matched by TRBJ1-5. The CDR3 runs to 12 residues. Per the germline V gene, CDR1 is MDHEN and CDR2 is SYDVKM. As DNA, the CDR3 is TGTGCCAGCAGTCCTCTCGCAGATACGCAGCATTTT. Translated: CASSPLADTQHF.

Here the CDR3 reads CASSQDREGTYEQYF. For the CDR3, the DNA is TGCGCCAGCAGCCAAGATCGGGAGGGTACCTACGAGCAGTACTTC. The genes are TRBV4-3 and TRBJ2-7; 8 nucleotides agree with TRBD2. Germline values: CDR1 LGHNA, CDR2 YSLEER. This CDR3 spans 15 amino acids. Unmatched junction bases numbered 3, after V lost 0 bases and J lost 2 bases.

This clonotype has more than one count but fewer than ten. The V call is TRBV2, the J call TRBJ2-3, with D possibly TRBD2 on 5 matching bases. The V gene lost 6 bases and the J gene lost 3 bases, with 19 bases spanning the gap. The CDR3 has 16 amino acids. Germline CDR1 and CDR2: SNHLY and FYNNEI. CDR3 loop: CASSQRTLFRTDTQYF. CDR3 DNA sequence: TGTGCCAGCAGCCAGCGGACCCTTTTTCGAACAGATACGCAGTATTTT. Looking up the rest from reference TRBV2 and TRBJ2-3 gives the full variable domain: EPEVTQTPSHQVTQMGQEVILRCVPISNHLYFYWYRQILGQKVEFLVSFYNNEISEKSEIFDDQFSVERPDGSNFTLKIRSTKLEDSAMYFCASSQRTLFRTDTQYFGPGTRLTVL.

This clonotype was observed a handful of times. The genes are TRBV7-8 and TRBJ1-1; 9 positions match TRBD1. The CDR3 covers 14 residues. The junction had 7 bases not matched to a gene; V was cut back by 8 bases and J by 3 bases. Germline V gene data show CDR1 as SGHVS and CDR2 as FQNEAQ. The CDR3 region has the DNA TGTGCCAGCGTTCCCGACAGGGGGGACACTGAAGCTTTCTTT. Translating it yields CASVPDRGDTEAFF.

This chain links TRBV7-3 with TRBJ2-5; 13 bases match TRBD2. There are 13 residues in the CDR3. V lost 5 bases, J lost 10 bases, and 4 bases stayed unmatched. Germline-derived CDR1 and CDR2 are SGHTA and FQGTGA. The CDR3 region has the DNA TGTGCCAGCAGCGCGGGACTAGCGGGGAGCCAGTACTTC. Translated, it gives CASSAGLAGSQYF.

In this sample, this clonotype turned up a few times. The junction does not match germline at one end; this may be a read error. The chain is built from TRBV5-1 and TRBJ2-5, with D perhaps TRBD2 (5 bases). The CDR3 has 15 residues. CDR1 is SGHRS, CDR2 YFSETQ, per germline. This CDR3 reads CASSPGVTAEEIQYF. CDR3 coding DNA: TGCGCCAGCAGCCCCGGGGTAACTGCGGAAGAGATCCAGTACTTC.

For this clonotype: The junction shows a germline mismatch at one end, possibly a read error. The rearrangement links TRBV7-9 to TRBJ2-3; the D call may be TRBD1 or TRBD2 (5 bases each). Looked up from germline, CDR1 is SEHNR and CDR2 is FQNEAQ (reference sequence). The CDR3 consists of 15 residues. CDR3 amino acids: CASSTEGSGTGTQYF. The CDR3 DNA reads TGTGCCAGCAGCACCGAGGGGTCCGGCACAGGTACGCAGTATTTT. The full variable domain, completed using reference TRBV7-9 and TRBJ2-3, is DTGVSQNPRHKITKRGQNVTFRCDPISEHNRLYWYRQTLGQGPEFLTYFQNEAQLEKSRLLSDRFSAERPKGSFSTLEIQRTEQGDSAMYLCASSTEGSGTGTQYFGPGTRLTVL.

There are a few counts of this clonotype. This rearrangement joins TRBV10-3 to TRBJ2-5; D may be TRBD2 (5 bases). Germline assignment: CDR1 ENHRY and CDR2 SYGVKD. The CDR3 consists of 15 residues. The V end lost 3 bases, the J end lost 3 bases, and 14 bases lay between the germline ends. The CDR3 DNA reads TGTGCCATCAGTGATAGGCAGCGGCCTAAAGAGACCCAGTACTTC. The encoded protein is CAISDRQRPKETQYF.

This clonotype was detected only a few times. The rearrangement joins TRBV29-1 to TRBJ2-1; 7 bases align to TRBD2. The germline V gene encodes CDR1 SQVTM and CDR2 ANQGSEA. V was clipped by 7 bases and J by 6 bases; unmatched bases: 12. The CDR3 contains 14 residues. This chain's CDR3 is CSGGGGGGFNEQFF. The CDR3 DNA follows: TGCAGCGGTGGGGGGGGTGGAGGCTTCAATGAGCAGTTCTTC.

In DNA form, the CDR3 reads TGCAGCGTCTACCGGGACAGACCTGATCTGACCCAGTACTTC. This encodes CSVYRDRPDLTQYF. The chain is built from TRBV29-1 and TRBJ2-5, with TRBD1 matching 7 bases. V trimming: 6 bases; J trimming: 7 bases; junction bases outside the gene matches: 14. From germline, CDR1 is SQVTM and CDR2 ANQGSEA. The CDR3 has 14 residues.

Only a few counts were recorded for this clonotype. J is TRBJ1-1 and V is TRBV6-1, with D uncertain. This CDR3 has 15 residues. Germline CDR1 reads MNHNS; CDR2 reads SASEGT. The V gene lost 2 bases and the J gene lost 0 bases, with 10 bases spanning the gap. The CDR3 sequence: CASSENVRLNTEAFF. The CDR3 region has the DNA TGTGCCAGCAGTGAAAATGTCAGATTGAACACTGAAGCTTTCTTT.

The chain carries TRBV25-1 and TRBJ2-1; unclear D gene. V was trimmed by 6 bases and J by 2 bases, leaving 17 bases between them. The CDR3 loop spans 16 amino acids. Looked up from germline, CDR1 is MGHDK and CDR2 is SYGVNS. The DNA for the CDR3 is TGTGCCAGCAGGGACCAGAATGACCTCGCCTACAATGAGCAGTTCTTC. This codes for CASRDQNDLAYNEQFF.

The rearrangement uses TRBV9 and TRBJ1-4, with 7 bases aligning to TRBD1. The trim removed 4 bases at V and 5 bases at J, leaving 5 bases unmatched. This CDR3 contains 14 residues. Germline CDR1 SGDLS, CDR2 YYNGEE. CDR3 loop: CASSQDRVNEKLFF. CDR3 in DNA: TGTGCCAGCAGCCAAGACAGGGTAAATGAAAAACTGTTTTTT.

The rearrangement joins TRBV11-1 to TRBJ2-6, with D unresolved. The germline V gene has CDR1 SGHAT and CDR2 FQDESV (reference sequence). The CDR3 runs to 16 residues. V gave up 1 base and J gave up 0 bases, with 7 bases separating them. Here the CDR3 DNA reads TGTGCCAGCAGCTTAGGACACCCCTCTGGGGCCAACGTCCTGACTTTC. Amino acids: CASSLGHPSGANVLTF.

This clonotype was counted a few times. The J gene is TRBJ2-5, the V gene TRBV29-1; possible D gene TRBD1, 6 bases. The J call may not be correct, given that the DNA end is closer to TRBJ2-1. The CDR3 consists of 16 residues. Germline CDR1 reads SQVTM; CDR2 reads ANQGSEA. CDR3: CSVEDLGTPRGNEQFF. CDR3 nucleotide sequence: TGCAGCGTTGAAGATCTTGGGACCCCCAGGGGCAATGAGCAGTTCTTC.

This sequence joins TRBV7-9 and TRBJ2-7; D is undetermined. Trimming took 6 bases from V and 5 from J, leaving 14 bases between them. CDR3 length: 13 amino acids. The germline gives CDR1 SEHNR, CDR2 FQNEAQ (reference sequence). The CDR3 region has the DNA TGTGCCAGCAGTTTCCCCGCCCTGGACGAGCAGTACTTC. Its protein is CASSFPALDEQYF.

This clonotype showed up just a few times. The rearrangement joins TRBV5-1 to TRBJ2-1; D possibly matches TRBD1 or TRBD2 (5 bases each). This CDR3 spans 13 amino acids. Germline V gives CDR1 SGHRS, CDR2 YFSETQ. Trimming removed 0 bases from V and 8 bases from J, with 9 bases in between. DNA of the CDR3: TGCGCCAGCAGCTTGGGGGACCCCGATGAGCAGTTCTTC. Protein product: CASSLGDPDEQFF.